These 30 T cell receptor beta chains originate from one sample sequenced in a study of CD8 T cells in ankylosing spondylitis. MiXCR, run by TCRdb on the 5' RACE reads, gives a single entry per CDR3 protein. Of 220,000 or so distinct CDR3 sequences in the sample, over 9.5% are singletons; the top ten hold 21%. Sample: blood, either unsorted or a sorted T cell fraction (not recorded which). Every receptor here comes from a male donor with ankylosing spondylitis or in good health (not recorded which).

This chain links TRBV6-1 with TRBJ2-1; unclear D gene. Deletions cut 2 bases from V and 9 bases from J, with 14 bases between. Germline CDR1 reads MNHNS; CDR2 reads SASEGT. The CDR3 is 14 amino acids. CDR3: CASSELVLFAEQFF. The CDR3 DNA reads TGTGCCAGCAGTGAATTAGTCCTTTTTGCTGAGCAGTTCTTC.

This clonotype has a count of ten or more. This rearrangement joins TRBV5-1 to TRBJ2-2; D could derive from TRBD1 or TRBD2 (5 bases each). CDR1 and CDR2 from the germline V gene are SGHRS and YFSETQ. The V end was cut by 6 bases, the J end by 5 bases, with 14 bases between. The CDR3 consists of 14 residues. For the CDR3, the DNA is TGCGCCAGCAATCCCGAGGGGTCTACCGGGGAGCTGTTTTTT. It encodes CASNPEGSTGELFF.

This clonotype was counted many times. The CDR3: CATSEPGQGTNEQFF. CDR3 nucleotide sequence: TGTGCCACCAGTGAACCGGGACAGGGGACCAATGAGCAGTTCTTC. The chain employs TRBV24-1 and TRBJ2-1; 10 bases map to TRBD1. This CDR3 contains 15 residues. Germline CDR1 and CDR2: KGHDR and SFDVKD. With 4 bases clipped from V and 6 bases from J, the junction kept 5 bases outside the gene matches.

Ten or more counts support this clonotype. The chain carries TRBV19 and TRBJ2-1; TRBD1 is a possible D gene (6 bases). The CDR3 has 13 amino acids. Between the trimmed V and J ends, which lost 7 bases and 4 bases, there was a span of 11 bases. Looked up from germline, CDR1 is LNHDA and CDR2 is SQIVND (reference sequence). CDR3 coding DNA: TGTGCCAGTACCCTAGGACAGTACAATGAGCAGTTCTTC. It specifies CASTLGQYNEQFF.

This clonotype was counted many times. This chain connects TRBV20-1 to TRBJ2-3, with D perhaps TRBD1 or TRBD2 (6 bases each). This CDR3 has 15 residues. Germline CDR1 reads DFQATT; CDR2 reads SNEGSKA (reference sequence). Between the trimmed V and J ends, which lost 6 bases and 2 bases, there was a span of 18 bases. The CDR3 loop reads CSAPTGASFTDTQYF. DNA of the CDR3: TGCAGTGCGCCAACGGGGGCCTCCTTCACAGATACGCAGTATTTT.

Many counts were recorded for this clonotype. The chain has TRBV19 and TRBJ1-5; TRBD1 agrees at 9 bases. V lost 6 bases, J lost 7 bases, and 10 bases stayed unmatched. Germline CDR1 is LNHDA and CDR2 is SQIVND (reference sequence). This CDR3 region has 15 residues. DNA for the CDR3: TGTGCCAGTAGATCCGGGACAGGGTCCGAACAGCCCCAGCATTTT. This codes for CASRSGTGSEQPQHF.

This clonotype was seen many times. This CDR3 is CAISEGPGGLYEQYF. CDR3 sequence (DNA): TGTGCCATCAGTGAAGGTCCCGGGGGCCTCTACGAGCAGTACTTC. The chain has TRBV10-3 and TRBJ2-7, with D perhaps matching TRBD1 or TRBD2 (6 bases each). V dropped 3 bases and J dropped 3 bases, with 15 bases sitting between them. The V gene's germline CDR1 is ENHRY and CDR2 SYGVKD. The CDR3 is 15 residues long.

This clonotype was detected only a few times. J is TRBJ2-3 and V is TRBV20-1; D is perhaps TRBD1 or TRBD2 (6 bases each). Germline V gene data show CDR1 as DFQATT and CDR2 as SNEGSKA (reference sequence). V gave up 0 bases and J gave up 6 bases, with 25 bases separating them. The CDR3 contains 18 residues. CDR3 sequence: CSARERGDFIGGLDTQYF. The CDR3, as DNA: TGCAGTGCTAGAGAGAGGGGGGATTTTATTGGCGGGTTGGATACGCAGTATTTT.

This clonotype was found many times. The gene calls are TRBV5-1 and TRBJ2-1, with D unclear. Germline-derived CDR1 and CDR2 are SGHRS and YFSETQ. CDR3 length: 14 residues. The V end was cut by 0 bases, the J end by 9 bases, with 13 bases between. Here the CDR3 DNA reads TGCGCCAGCAGCTTGGCCCTCGCCAATACTGAGCAGTTCTTC. As protein: CASSLALANTEQFF.

The gene calls are TRBV29-1 and TRBJ2-1, with 11 bases that match TRBD1. The CDR3 sequence is 13 residues long. Germline CDR1 and CDR2: SQVTM and ANQGSEA. J was trimmed by 9 bases and V by 8 bases; bases with no gene match: 9. As DNA, the CDR3 is TGCAGCCCAACCGCCGGGACAGGGGGTGAGCAGTTCTTC. This codes for CSPTAGTGGEQFF.

A note on this clonotype: Just one base apart from a much larger clone, this may be a read error. The J gene is TRBJ1-1, the V gene TRBV20-1, with a weak D call TRBD1 (6 bases). Germline-derived CDR1 and CDR2 are DFQATT and SNEGSKA (reference sequence). The CDR3 totals 15 residues. CDR3: CSAPTTGYKDTEALF. The CDR3 DNA reads as TGCAGTGCTCCGACCACAGGGTATAAGGACACTGAAGCTCTCTTT.

The chain has TRBV4-2 and TRBJ1-4, with TRBD1 matching 8 bases. The CDR3 loop spans 16 amino acids. V lost 3 bases and J lost 8; bases outside the gene matches: 11. CDR1 and CDR2 from the germline V gene are LGHNA and YNFKEQ. This CDR3 is CASSHSTGDGNEKLFF. The CDR3 DNA reads as TGTGCCAGCAGCCACTCGACAGGGGATGGAAACGAAAAACTGTTTTTT.

Regarding this clonotype: A much larger clonotype is one base distant, so this may be a read error. The rearrangement uses TRBV28 and TRBJ1-1, with 10 bases lining up with TRBD1. This CDR3 spans 15 amino acids. The V and J ends lost 7 bases and 11 bases, in that order; junction bases with no gene match: 16. Germline assignment: CDR1 MDHEN and CDR2 SYDVKM. The CDR3 DNA sequence: TGTGCCAGCACCACTCTACACCCCGGGACAGGGGCTGCTTTCTTT. This sequence encodes CASTTLHPGTGAAFF. The full variable domain, in which reference TRBV28 and TRBJ1-1 provide the parts outside the CDR3, is DVKVTQSSRYLVKRTGEKVFLECVQDMDHENMFWYRQDPGLGLRLIYFSYDVKMKEKGDIPEGYSVSREKKERFSLILESASTNQTSMYLCASTTLHPGTGAAFFGQGTRLTVV.

The sample holds many counts of this clonotype. V gene TRBV7-2 combines with J gene TRBJ2-5; tentatively, D is TRBD2 (6 bases). V was pared by 5 bases and J by 3 bases, with 16 bases between. The CDR3 has 15 residues. Germline V gives CDR1 SGHTA, CDR2 FQGNSA. The CDR3 sequence: CASSLTLSGKETQYF. The CDR3 DNA reads as TGTGCCAGCAGCCTAACCCTTAGCGGAAAAGAGACCCAGTACTTC.

The sample holds many counts of this clonotype. V usage is TRBV3-1 and J usage is TRBJ2-7; no definite D call. The germline V gene encodes CDR1 LGHDT and CDR2 YNNKEL (reference sequence). This CDR3 spans 14 amino acids. Trimming shortened V by 0 bases and J by 8 bases, and 14 bases separated the two germline ends. Here the CDR3 DNA reads TGTGCCAGCAGCCAAGAGGAGAGAGGCTGGAAGCAGTACTTC. This gives the protein CASSQEERGWKQYF.

The chain combines TRBV7-3 with TRBJ2-6, with D tentatively TRBD1 (6 bases). This CDR3 region has 16 residues. The germline V and J ends were trimmed by 5 bases and 0 bases, with 11 bases remaining between them. The germline gives CDR1 SGHTA, CDR2 FQGTGA. CDR3: CASSPNRVSGANVLTF. The CDR3 DNA follows: TGTGCCAGCAGCCCCAACAGGGTCTCTGGGGCCAACGTCCTGACTTTC.

The CDR3 loop reads CASSVDRGYTGELFF. CDR3 nucleotides: TGTGCCAGCAGTGTCGACAGGGGTTACACCGGGGAGCTGTTTTTT. The chain uses TRBV25-1 and TRBJ2-2, with 8 nucleotides matching TRBD1. The V gene's germline CDR1 is MGHDK and CDR2 SYGVNS. V lost 4 bases, J lost 3 bases, and 4 bases stayed unmatched. The CDR3 totals 15 residues.

This clonotype was counted at least ten times. V gene TRBV7-2 combines with J gene TRBJ1-1; no firm D call. V lost 2 bases and J lost 0, with 4 bases in between. The CDR3 has 13 amino acids. Germline-derived CDR1 and CDR2 are SGHTA and FQGNSA. CDR3 sequence (DNA): TGTGCCAGCAGCTTAACAGTGAACACTGAAGCTTTCTTT. This gives the protein CASSLTVNTEAFF.

There are many counts of this clonotype. V gene TRBV7-2 combines with J gene TRBJ1-4; 9 nucleotides align to TRBD1. V gave up 2 bases and J gave up 2 bases; unmatched junction bases: 3. The CDR3 is 16 residues long. Germline CDR1 and CDR2: SGHTA and FQGNSA. DNA of the CDR3: TGTGCCAGCAGCTTACTACAGGGGGCGACTAATGAAAAACTGTTTTTT. Translation: CASSLLQGATNEKLFF.

This clonotype was counted many times. V and J are TRBV5-6 and TRBJ2-3; no definite D call. V shed 2 bases and J shed 0 bases, with 7 bases lying between them. Germline CDR1 reads SGHDT; CDR2 reads YYEEEE. This CDR3 has 14 amino acids. In DNA, the CDR3 is TGTGCCAGCAGCTTCGCAGCTAGCACAGATACGCAGTATTTT. It is translated as CASSFAASTDTQYF.

This clonotype appeared many times. The chain links TRBV5-1 to TRBJ2-7; 11 positions agree with TRBD1. The CDR3 is made up of 17 amino acids. J gave up 2 bases and V 3 bases, and 10 bases lay outside the gene matches. Germline V gene lookup returns CDR1 SGHRS and CDR2 YFSETQ. The CDR3 bases are TGCGCCAGCAGCTCACAACCATCGGGACAGGGGGCCTACGAGCAGTACTTC. It is translated as CASSSQPSGQGAYEQYF.

The CDR3 spells CASSMTGPSQPQHF. CDR3 sequence (DNA): TGTGCCAGCAGCATGACAGGGCCCTCTCAGCCCCAGCATTTT. V usage is TRBV6-1 and J usage is TRBJ1-5, with 7 bases identical to TRBD1. Germline CDR1 MNHNS, CDR2 SASEGT. CDR3 length: 14 residues. The V and J ends lost 6 bases and 6 bases, in that order; junction bases with no gene match: 8.

This clonotype was picked up many times. The J gene is TRBJ2-2, the V gene TRBV13, with D possibly being TRBD2 (5 bases). Germline lookup yields CDR1 PRHDT and CDR2 FYEKMQ (reference sequence). V was trimmed by 1 base and J by 1 base, leaving 10 bases between them. The CDR3 is 16 amino acids. The CDR3 sequence: CASSLEPGVNTGELFF. The CDR3 DNA sequence: TGTGCCAGCAGCTTAGAACCCGGGGTGAACACCGGGGAGCTGTTTTTT.

This clonotype was counted between two and nine times. CDR3 coding DNA: TGTGCCAGCAGCAAAGCGCACGGGACAAAGCCCCGAGAGACCCAGTACTTC. It specifies CASSKAHGTKPRETQYF. The chain has TRBV21-1 and TRBJ2-5; TRBD1 reflects the table's D call only, with no check against the DNA. TRBV21-1 is tagged as a pseudogene. The CDR3 sequence is 17 residues long.

The chain carries TRBV29-1 and TRBJ1-2; TRBD1 aligns across 8 bases. Germline CDR1 is SQVTM and CDR2 is ANQGSEA. CDR3 length: 15 amino acids. Unmatched junction bases numbered 8, after V lost 0 bases and J lost 5 bases. The CDR3 sequence is CSVEEHRGGVYGYTF. The CDR3 DNA is TGCAGCGTTGAAGAACACAGGGGGGGGGTTTATGGCTACACCTTC.

The sample holds many counts of this clonotype. This chain links TRBV5-1 with TRBJ1-4; no definite D call. There are 14 residues in the CDR3. Germline lookup yields CDR1 SGHRS and CDR2 YFSETQ. V lost 1 base and J 7 bases, leaving 11 bases between the germline ends. CDR3 in DNA: TGCGCCAGCAGCTTGACACGAGCCAGTGAAAAACTGTTTTTT. Translation gives CASSLTRASEKLFF.

The gene calls are TRBV7-6 and TRBJ2-7; possibly TRBD2 for D (6 bases). Trimming cost V 3 bases and J 2 bases, with 23 bases left between them. Germline CDR1 and CDR2: SGHVS and FNYEAQ. This CDR3 comprises 18 residues. The CDR3 protein is CASSFGASLGGMAYEQYF. In nucleotides, the CDR3 is TGTGCCAGCAGCTTTGGGGCTTCGTTGGGGGGTATGGCCTACGAGCAGTACTTC.

This clonotype was seen repeatedly, ten times or more. V is TRBV7-9 and J is TRBJ1-1, with D uncertain. The CDR3 contains 13 residues. The germline V gene encodes CDR1 SEHNR and CDR2 FQNEAQ (reference sequence). Trimming shortened V by 5 bases and J by 4 bases, and 11 bases separated the two germline ends. CDR3: CASSVQPPTEAFF. The CDR3 nucleotides are TGTGCCAGCAGCGTACAGCCCCCCACTGAAGCTTTCTTT.

The table lists this clonotype with many counts. V gene TRBV6-5 combines with J gene TRBJ1-3; D unclear. In germline, CDR1 is MNHEY, CDR2 SVGAGI. V was cut by 2 bases and J by 0 bases, with 14 bases left in between. This CDR3 is 17 amino acids long. The CDR3 spells CASSYHRREGSGNTIYF. CDR3 coding DNA: TGTGCCAGCAGTTACCACCGACGGGAAGGCTCTGGAAACACCATATATTTT.

The V and J genes are TRBV10-3 and TRBJ2-3, with D unresolved. The V and J ends lost 4 bases and 2 bases respectively, with 7 bases between them. This CDR3 region has 13 residues. Germline values: CDR1 ENHRY, CDR2 SYGVKD. CDR3 protein: CAISGSPTDTQYF. The CDR3 nucleotides read TGTGCCATCAGTGGGAGTCCCACAGATACGCAGTATTTT.